The 3 T cell receptor beta chains presented below share a single source sample, sequenced in a study of T cells expressing NK-cell markers. Each CDR3 protein gets one entry in TCRdb, which reprocessed the 5' RACE reads and gives no DNA. This sample contains about 160,000 distinct CDR3 sequences. The specimen was blood T cells: a sorted CD56 or NKG2C T cell subset, CD4+ or CD8+ T cells, or bulk PBMC T cells (not recorded which). These receptors were obtained from a woman aged 18-69 years in good health.

The chain carries TRBV6-5 and TRBJ2-1. The germline gives CDR1 MNHEY, CDR2 SVGAGI. This CDR3 spans 15 amino acids. CDR3 region: CASSFTSISYNEQFF.

The V and J genes are TRBV12-3 or TRBV12-4 and TRBJ2-2; TCRdb designates TRBD2, a call that cannot be tested without DNA. The CDR3 is made up of 12 amino acids. The CDR3 reads CASMGEVGELFF.

The chain combines TRBV20-1 with TRBJ2-7; the D gene TCRdb calls, TRBD1, cannot be checked with no DNA. The CDR3 is 12 amino acids. The germline CDR1 and CDR2 sequences are DFQATT and SNEGSKA (reference sequence). The CDR3 loop reads CSVRGQTYEQYF.